This note documents a single T cell receptor beta chain sequence. Its target is not known. The data were obtained in a study of T cells in Graves' hyperthyroidism and ophthalmopathy. RNA transcripts were the template for amplifying TCR beta CDR3 regions. The HTBI primer set drove a first-round RT-PCR of the TCR CDR3. TCRdb re-analysed the multiplex PCR reads in MiXCR, keeping a single row per CDR3 protein. The data contain approximately 620,000 distinct CDR3 sequences, 16% of them singletons. Whole-study findings and limits: Separation of ophthalmopathy from stable hyperthyroidism was achieved by a 13 V-J model.

Exclusion criteria comprised uncontrolled infection, other autoimmune disease, pregnancy or lactation. Diagnostic assessment was based on clinical symptoms, serum thyroxine and TRAb, thyroid ultrasound and orbital computed tomography. The CDR3 is 12 amino acids. CDR1 SNHLY and CDR2 FYNNEI come from the germline V gene. Trimming cost V 7 bases and J 4 bases, with 10 bases left between them. This clonotype was sampled from a middle-aged woman with Graves' ophthalmopathy. The rearrangement uses TRBV2 and TRBJ1-1, with a tentative D call TRBD1 (5 bases). Input material: blood. The CDR3 DNA reads TGTGCCAGCACGGGGGAACGCACTGAAGCTTTCTTT. Its translation is CASTGERTEAFF. Variable domain in full (rest from reference TRBV2 and TRBJ1-1): EPEVTQTPSHQVTQMGQEVILRCVPISNHLYFYWYRQILGQKVEFLVSFYNNEISEKSEIFDDQFSVERPDGSNFTLKIRSTKLEDSAMYFCASTGERTEAFFGQGTRLTVV.